This T cell receptor (beta chain) is from a study of blood T cells in healthy people across ages. CDR3 length: 17 residues. The germline CDR1 and CDR2 sequences are MGHDK and SYGVNS. To note about this clonotype: At one of its ends the junction is not consistent with the germline gene, which may arise from a read error.

For the second PCR, which ran for roughly 7 to 11 cycles, a sample-barcoded 5' primer and a J-beta primer mix were used. From the 5' RACE reads, TCRdb called clonotypes with MiXCR, one entry per CDR3 protein. The sample contains about 620,000 distinct CDR3 sequences, roughly 20% of which appear only once. This sequence was found in a man aged 70 or older in good health. Sample: blood. The chain carries TRBV25-1 and TRBJ2-2; TRBD2 agrees at 13 bases. The CDR3: CASSEGGLAGAGGELVF. Here the CDR3 DNA reads TGTGCCAGCAGTGAAGGTGGACTAGCGGGAGCCGGCGGGGAGCTGGTTTTT.